The clone carrying this TCR beta chain has more than one count but fewer than ten. Its target is unknown. The entry originates in a study of early T cells in non-severe SARS-CoV-2 infection. Overall study: Bulk RNA taken from unsorted whole blood was sequenced, leaving chains unpaired. General study findings and limits: Anti-spike CD8 responses were favored by VDJdb matching, which missed private and CD4 specificities.

Losses at the gene ends were 3 bases for V and 2 bases for J; bases not matched to a gene: 7. The CDR3 spans 15 residues. In germline, CDR1 is WSHSY, CDR2 SAAADI. Each single cDNA molecule received a unique molecular identifier. One entry per CDR3 protein results from TCRdb running MiXCR on the 5' RACE reads. The sample has around 70,000 distinct CDR3 sequences; approximately 9% are singletons. This clonotype was sampled from an adult who was a healthcare worker with PCR-confirmed SARS-CoV-2 infection or an uninfected control (not recorded which). The V and J genes are TRBV10-2 and TRBJ2-7, with TRBD1 matching over 7 bases. The sequenced sample consisted of whole blood. In DNA, the CDR3 is TGCGCCAGCAGTGACACCCGGACAGGCCCCTACGAGCAGTACTTC. It encodes CASSDTRTGPYEQYF.